These 15 T cell receptor beta chains were sequenced from one sample in a study of T-cell memory formation after mild COVID-19. From the 5' RACE reads, TCRdb called clonotypes with MiXCR, one entry per CDR3 protein. The table has fewer than 700,000 distinct CDR3 sequences, over 15% seen once. The sample taken for sequencing was PBMCs or a T cell subset sorted from them (not recorded which). Every receptor here comes from an adult woman who had mild COVID-19 (a few samples of this study predate the infection). Cell type and time point are not known.

This chain joins TRBV7-9 and TRBJ2-6, with D maybe TRBD2 (5 bases). The germline V gene has CDR1 SEHNR and CDR2 FQNEAQ (reference sequence). This CDR3 has 15 amino acids. Trimming took off 7 bases at V and 2 bases at J, with 12 bases between the two ends. The CDR3 DNA reads TGTGCCAGCATCCTGACCGGGGCTGGGGCCAACGTCCTGACTTTC. This gives the protein CASILTGAGANVLTF.

In this sample, this clonotype turned up many times. The J gene is TRBJ2-3, the V gene TRBV5-1; 9 positions agree with TRBD2. Germline assignment: CDR1 SGHRS and CDR2 YFSETQ. Trimming cost V 0 bases and J 7 bases; bases outside gene matches: 6. The CDR3 is 15 amino acids. The CDR3 is CASSLDAGGPNTQYF. CDR3 in DNA: TGCGCCAGCAGCTTGGATGCGGGAGGGCCAAATACGCAGTATTTT.

This rearrangement joins TRBV29-1 to TRBJ1-1; D is possibly TRBD1 (6 bases). V was shortened by 5 bases and J by 5 bases, with 15 bases between the two germline ends. CDR1 SQVTM and CDR2 ANQGSEA come from the germline V gene. The CDR3 extends over 13 amino acids. The CDR3 region has the DNA TGCAGCGTTAGGGGGGGCGTACGAACTGAAGCTTTCTTT. This codes for CSVRGGVRTEAFF.

This rearrangement joins TRBV4-2 to TRBJ2-3, with 11 positions matching TRBD2. The ends lost 4 bases at V and 4 bases at J; junction bases unmatched: 22. The CDR3 is made up of 21 amino acids. Germline V gene lookup returns CDR1 LGHNA and CDR2 YNFKEQ. The CDR3 region is CASSPLGPSGRRGRTPDTQYF. The DNA of the CDR3 is TGTGCCAGCAGCCCCCTTGGGCCTAGCGGGAGGAGGGGGCGGACGCCAGATACGCAGTATTTT.

The CDR3 nucleotides read TGTGCCAGCAGTCCCGACAGCCATAGCACAGATACGCAGTATTTT. The encoded protein is CASSPDSHSTDTQYF. V gene TRBV9 combines with J gene TRBJ2-3; weak D call: TRBD1 (5 bases). Between the trimmed V and J ends, which lost 5 bases and 0 bases, there was a span of 13 bases. Germline values: CDR1 SGDLS, CDR2 YYNGEE. CDR3 length: 15 residues.

V is TRBV2 and J is TRBJ2-3; 7 nucleotides line up with TRBD2. The junction had 12 bases not matched to a gene; V was cut back by 7 bases and J by 2 bases. The CDR3 runs 16 residues. Germline CDR1 reads SNHLY; CDR2 reads FYNNEI. The CDR3 nucleotides read TGTGCCAGCAAGAAGCAGGGAGCGGGGCTCACAGATACGCAGTATTTT. Translation: CASKKQGAGLTDTQYF.

This clonotype has only a few counts. A read error is possible here, since a much larger clone lies one base away. This sequence joins TRBV7-3 and TRBJ1-1, with 9 bases aligning to TRBD1. The CDR3 covers 14 residues. Trimming took 5 bases from V and 4 from J; bases not matched to a gene: 5. Germline V CDR1 and CDR2: SGHTA, FQGTGA. CDR3 amino acids: CASSPQGASTEAFF. In nucleotides, the CDR3 is TGTGCCAGCAGCCCACAGGGGGCGAGCACTGAAGCTTTCTTT.

The rearrangement links TRBV3-1 to TRBJ2-1; the match to TRBD2 covers 15 bases. The germline V gene has CDR1 LGHDT and CDR2 YNNKEL (reference sequence). The CDR3 loop spans 15 amino acids. The ends lost 4 bases at V and 10 bases at J; junction bases unmatched: 5. The DNA for the CDR3 is TGTGCCAGCAGCCCCTCCGGACTAGCGGGAGGGGAGCAGTTCTTC. Translating gives CASSPSGLAGGEQFF.

This clonotype was detected only a few times. The gene calls are TRBV5-1 and TRBJ2-1; 12 bases fit TRBD1. J gave up 10 bases and V 5 bases, and 13 bases lay outside the gene matches. The V gene's germline CDR1 is SGHRS and CDR2 YFSETQ. The CDR3 is 16 amino acids. CDR3 nucleotide sequence: TGCGCCAGCAGGCCTAGGGGACAGGGGGCGCCCCGGGAGCAGTTCTTC. This encodes CASRPRGQGAPREQFF.

This chain uses TRBV4-3 with TRBJ2-6, with D tentatively TRBD2 (5 bases). CDR3 length: 15 residues. The germline gives CDR1 LGHNA, CDR2 YSLEER. V was shortened by 1 base and J by 4 bases, with 8 bases between the two germline ends. The DNA for the CDR3 is TGCGCCAGCAGCCAAGGGGGAGCCGGGGCCAACGTCCTGACTTTC. Translating gives CASSQGGAGANVLTF.

This clonotype was observed at least ten times. The J gene is TRBJ2-1, the V gene TRBV29-1, with 10 bases matching TRBD2. CDR3 length: 15 residues. V lost 2 bases and J lost 5; bases outside the gene matches: 6. Germline V lookup: CDR1 SQVTM, CDR2 ANQGSEA. The CDR3 DNA sequence: TGCAGCGTTGAATTTCAGAGCGGGGGGGACAATGAGCAGTTCTTC. This codes for CSVEFQSGGDNEQFF.

The sample holds a few counts of this clonotype. The chain recombines TRBV20-1 with TRBJ2-3; TRBD2 might be the D (6 bases). V gave up 3 bases and J gave up 1 base, with 20 bases separating them. CDR1 and CDR2 (germline): DFQATT, SNEGSKA (reference sequence). The CDR3 length is 17 residues. The CDR3 spells CSARGGPPGSRTDTQYF. The CDR3 nucleotides read TGCAGTGCTAGGGGGGGACCCCCCGGATCGCGCACAGATACGCAGTATTTT.

This clonotype was seen only a few times. V is TRBV7-9 and J is TRBJ1-2; no firm D call. This CDR3 comprises 15 residues. Per germline, CDR1 SEHNR and CDR2 FQNEAQ (reference sequence). V was clipped by 2 bases and J by 8 bases, with 18 bases between them. CDR3 in amino acids: CASSLSRTPGDGYTF. The CDR3 DNA reads as TGTGCCAGCAGCTTATCAAGGACCCCAGGAGACGGCTACACCTTC.

V and J are TRBV24-1 and TRBJ1-4, with 8 bases identical to TRBD1. The trim removed 7 bases at V and 8 bases at J, leaving 8 bases unmatched. Looked up from germline, CDR1 is KGHDR and CDR2 is SFDVKD. The CDR3 loop spans 14 amino acids. CDR3 nucleotides: TGTGCCACCAGAAGGGACAGGTTTTGCGAAAAACTGTTTTTT. Translation: CATRRDRFCEKLFF.

The rearrangement joins TRBV20-1 to TRBJ2-7; 8 bases agree with TRBD1. The CDR3 has 15 residues. Per germline, CDR1 DFQATT and CDR2 SNEGSKA (reference sequence). After removal of 6 bases from V and 6 bases from J, the junction contained 16 bases not matched to a gene. This CDR3 is CSAPPDRAGRGEQYF. The CDR3 nucleotides are TGCAGTGCCCCCCCGGACAGGGCCGGGCGAGGCGAGCAGTACTTC.